Listed below are T cell receptor beta chains from one sample, sequenced in a study of response to subunit inactivated influenza vaccine. Using its own MiXCR run on the RT-PCR reads, TCRdb lists one record per CDR3 protein. Among just under 550,000 distinct CDR3 sequences, less than 25% were seen once, and the ten largest hold 2.5% to 3%. The sample also formed part of further work on T cells expressing NK-cell markers.

This material consisted of CD4+ T cells sorted from PBMCs, taken roughly 12 days after vaccination. The receptor set was obtained from a middle-aged man who received an inactivated influenza vaccine. Each CDR3 is given with its conserved first and last residue. Each record gives: V gene, D gene, clone size, J gene, CDR3 DNA, CDR3 protein. The D gene is left open where the match is weak. Clone size is given for some rows only: seen once, a few or many times, or a class if the clone is expanded.

TRBV12-3/TRBV12-4	.	.	TRBJ2-6	TGTGCCAGCAGTTTGGACAGCTATCTCTCTGGGGCCAACGTCCTGACTTTC	CASSLDSYLSGANVLTF
TRBV4-1	.	once	TRBJ2-3	TGCGCCAGCAGCCGCCGAAGCGGAGTAGCAGCTAGCACAGATACGCAGTATTTT	CASSRRSGVAASTDTQYF
TRBV7-2	TRBD2	.	TRBJ2-7	TGTGCCAGCAGCTGGGGCGGACTAGCTCCCTACGAGCAGTACTTC	CASSWGGLAPYEQYF
TRBV11-2	TRBD2	few	TRBJ2-7	TGTGCCAGCAGCTATAGGACTAGCGGGCAGTCCTACGAGCAGTACTTC	CASSYRTSGQSYEQYF
TRBV20-1	.	.	TRBJ1-2	TGCAGTGCCCGTGGCGCCGAGGAAGTCTATGGCTACACCTTC	CSARGAEEVYGYTF
TRBV29-1	TRBD1	few	TRBJ1-1	TGCAGCGTTGAATTCGTGACAGGGGTCGAGGAAGCTTTCTTT	CSVEFVTGVEEAFF
TRBV20-1	TRBD2	few	TRBJ2-1	TGCAGTGCCGGACTAGCGGGAGGTAATGAGCAGTTCTTC	CSAGLAGGNEQFF
TRBV5-4	.	few	TRBJ1-2	TGTGCCAGCAGCTTGGCTGGGTTCTATGGCTACACCTTC	CASSLAGFYGYTF
TRBV28	TRBD1	.	TRBJ1-1	TGTGCCAGCAGTCCATGGGGACAGGGGGCTACTGAAGCTTTCTTT	CASSPWGQGATEAFF
TRBV4-2	TRBD1	.	TRBJ1-2	TGTGCCAGCAGCCAGACAGGGTCTCGCTATGGCTACACCTTC	CASSQTGSRYGYTF
TRBV20-1	.	.	TRBJ2-4	TGCAGTGAACCGGGCCCTCCGACGGCCAAAAACATTCAGTACTTC	CSEPGPPTAKNIQYF
TRBV28	TRBD2	few	TRBJ2-1	TGTGCCAGCAGTTCACCGGGACTAGCGGAATACAATGAGCAGTTCTTC	CASSSPGLAEYNEQFF
TRBV5-1	.	.	TRBJ1-4	TGCGCCAGCAGCTTGTGGGGGGCGTCTAATGAAAAACTGTTTTTT	CASSLWGASNEKLFF
TRBV7-9	.	.	TRBJ2-4	TGTGCCAGCAGCCCCCTTGGACAGAGGGGAAACATTCAGTACTTC	CASSPLGQRGNIQYF
TRBV20-1	TRBD2	few	TRBJ2-3	TGCAGTGCCGAGGTGTTAGCGGGAGTGAATACGCAGTATTTT	CSAEVLAGVNTQYF
TRBV3-1	TRBD2	few	TRBJ2-7	TGTGCCAGCAGCCCTCAGACTAGCGGGAGTAGGGAGCAGTACTTC	CASSPQTSGSREQYF
TRBV5-1	.	few	TRBJ1-6	TGCGCCAGCAGCTTGCGGGGGAGCGATAATTCACCCCTCCACTTT	CASSLRGSDNSPLHF
TRBV6-2/TRBV6-3	.	.	TRBJ1-5	TGTGCCAGCACCGACCCCAATCAGCCCCAGCATTTT	CASTDPNQPQHF
TRBV10-2	.	few	TRBJ2-7	TGCGCCAGCAGTGAGGGCAGGGGAGTCTACGAGCAGTACTTC	CASSEGRGVYEQYF
TRBV5-6	TRBD1	.	TRBJ1-1	TGTGCCAGCAGCGCAACCGACAGGGGGGCAGCTTTCTTT	CASSATDRGAAFF
TRBV2	.	many	TRBJ2-1	TGTGCCAGCAGTGGACTAGTCGCGACTTGGCAGTTCTTC	CASSGLVATWQFF
TRBV20-1	.	.	TRBJ1-2	TGCAGTGCTAGCCCCGGACAGACTAACTATGGCTACACCTTC	CSASPGQTNYGYTF
TRBV7-2	.	many	TRBJ1-5	TGTGCCAGCAGCTTAGAACGGCAGCCCCAGCATTTT	CASSLERQPQHF
TRBV6-1	.	many	TRBJ2-6	TGTGCCAGCAGTGACAGGTTCTCTGGGGCCAACGTCCTGACTTTC	CASSDRFSGANVLTF
TRBV5-6	TRBD2	.	TRBJ2-7	TGTGCCAGCAGCTTGAGTAGCGGGAATTGGATAGGCTCCTACGAGCAGTACTTC	CASSLSSGNWIGSYEQYF
TRBV5-1	TRBD2	few	TRBJ2-3	TGCGCCAGCAGTTGGACTAGCTCCTCAGATACGCAGTATTTT	CASSWTSSSDTQYF